The text below deals with one T cell receptor (beta chain). Its antigen is currently not known. Base qualities are not provided; no much larger clone lies one nucleotide away. The record originates from a study of blood T cell repertoires in COVID-19 (dated by TCRdb to about 2020). Turning to the overall study: Samples covering the acute and convalescent phases of COVID-19 were provided by collaborators in the United States, Italy and Spain. The material from the prospective study consisted of cDNA or gDNA derived from T cells, B-cell-depleted T cells, or PBMCs. The dataset comprised deeply sampled blood TCRbeta repertoires from subjects exposed to, actively infected with, or recovered from COVID-19. A freely available public database, intended as a resource for researchers studying the immune response to SARS-CoV-2, is where the repertoires were released. Samples were obtained from the ongoing ImmuneRACE study (first 160 participants) and from over 1,000 subjects provided by 6 global collaborators. The sample metadata nearly always contained a de-identified subject ID, COVID-19 status, age in years and sex. Where available, HLA class I and class II types were taken from metadata supplied by the sample provider and were not determined by assay-based typing. Points the paper makes about the study in general: The amount of clinical and demographic metadata varied by source and participant and was provided uncurated.

A second Seattle source provided samples from volunteer blood donors who had recovered from COVID-19. Each collaborating institution followed its own protocols to collect whole blood in K2EDTA tubes. For TCRbeta analysis, collaborators shipped samples as frozen whole blood, isolated PBMCs, or DNA extracted from either of those sample types. TCRbeta CDR3 regions were amplified from genomic DNA using the immunoSEQ Assay, a bias-controlled multiplex PCR. As for how the authors treated the data: Nucleated cell counts per sample were estimated from amplification of reference gene primers within the assay. To quantify the absolute abundance of each unique TCRbeta CDR3 rearrangement, sequence reads were collapsed and filtered. For each sample, productive Simpson clonality was calculated by taking the square root of Simpson's diversity index across productive rearrangements. TCRdb took over this immuneACCESS table, retaining in-frame rearrangements with V and J assigned. Such tables are incomplete; in checked studies, under half of the missing clones stem from an unresolved V gene, and the remainder is unexplained. V and J calls and clone size are as listed in that table; D and trimming were resolved from the DNA. The sample has some 320,000 clones on record, approximately 88% of them singletons. The top ten constitute 6.9% of the sample.

The CDR3, from cysteine to phenylalanine, totals 14 residues. Just CDR3 DNA is preserved here, 42 bases in frame from base 1. V is pared back by 4 bases and J by 1 base, with 10 bases lying between the germline termini. CDR1 MDHEN and CDR2 SYDVKM were looked up in the germline V gene. Sequencing was carried out using peripheral blood. The V and J segments used are TRBV28 and TRBJ1-1; a weak D assignment points to TRBD1 (6 bases agree). The sequence was collected from a woman aged 30 to 39 who had recovered from COVID-19. The CDR3 protein is CASSSGTPNTEAFF. The DNA sequence is TGTGCCAGCAGTTCAGGGACACCGAACACTGAAGCTTTCTTT.